The 8 T cell receptor beta chains presented below share a single source sample, sequenced in a study of T cells after yellow fever vaccination. MiXCR, applied by TCRdb to the 5' RACE reads, yields one record per CDR3 protein. The table lists about 160,000 distinct CDR3 sequences, 6% to 7.5% of them singletons, with approximately 2.5% in the top ten. Sequencing was performed on CD4+ T cells sorted from PBMCs, taken 4 to 6 days after the first yellow fever vaccination. The receptors here all came from a man between 18 and 29 years old who received the YFV17D yellow fever vaccine.

This clonotype was recorded at least ten times. The chain combines TRBV29-1 with TRBJ2-1; D gene uncertain. CDR3 size: 14 residues. Looked up from germline, CDR1 is SQVTM and CDR2 is ANQGSEA. With 1 base removed from V and 6 bases from J, the gap between germline ends came to 13 bases. The CDR3 DNA reads as TGCAGCGTTGAAGTTCTGTCTGGCTCCAATGAGCAGTTCTTC. This codes for CSVEVLSGSNEQFF.

This clonotype occurred many times. The V call is TRBV5-1, the J call TRBJ1-2, with D possibly TRBD1 on 5 matching bases. Per the germline V gene, CDR1 is SGHRS and CDR2 is YFSETQ. Trimming took off 1 base at V and 3 bases at J, with 7 bases between the two ends. The CDR3 is made up of 13 amino acids. CDR3 amino acids: CASSLLGDYGYTF. DNA of the CDR3: TGCGCCAGCAGCTTGCTGGGGGACTATGGCTACACCTTC.

Ten or more counts support this clonotype. The genes are TRBV2 and TRBJ1-1; D gene ambiguous. This CDR3 has 14 residues. V lost 3 bases and J 0 bases, leaving 8 bases between the germline ends. Germline values: CDR1 SNHLY, CDR2 FYNNEI. CDR3 sequence reads: CASSDLVMNTEAFF. The CDR3 nucleotides read TGTGCCAGCAGTGATTTAGTTATGAACACTGAAGCTTTCTTT.

This clonotype was found many times. The chain couples TRBV5-1 to TRBJ2-1, with TRBD2 matching over 13 bases. The CDR3 spans 17 residues. V shed 4 bases and J 6 bases; nucleotides not matched to a gene: 10. From germline, CDR1 is SGHRS and CDR2 YFSETQ. The DNA for the CDR3 is TGCGCCAGCAGCCGTCTGCCGGGACTAGCGGGGATCAATGAGCAGTTCTTC. This codes for CASSRLPGLAGINEQFF. The entire variable domain, with the rest obtained from reference TRBV5-1 and TRBJ2-1, is as follows: KAGVTQTPRYLIKTRGQQVTLSCSPISGHRSVSWYQQTPGQGLQFLFEYFSETQRNKGNFPGRFSGRQFSNSRSEMNVSTLELGDSALYLCASSRLPGLAGINEQFFGPGTRLTVL.

In its sample, this clonotype was seen a few times. The rearrangement links TRBV20-1 to TRBJ2-5, with TRBD1 matching 7 bases. V dropped 6 bases and J dropped 5; count of bases not matched to a gene: 6. The CDR3 runs 12 residues. The V gene's germline CDR1 is DFQATT and CDR2 SNEGSKA (reference sequence). In nucleotides, the CDR3 is TGCAGTGCCACAGGGGAGTGGGAGACCCAGTACTTC. Translation: CSATGEWETQYF.

This clonotype was observed many times. CDR3 DNA sequence: TGCAGTGCCCTAAAAACAGGCGTTTTCACTGAAGCTTTCTTT. It yields the protein CSALKTGVFTEAFF. This rearrangement joins TRBV20-1 to TRBJ1-1, with D perhaps TRBD1 (5 bases). V lost 6 bases, J lost 4 bases, and 18 bases lay in between. The germline V gene encodes CDR1 DFQATT and CDR2 SNEGSKA (reference sequence). This CDR3 is 14 amino acids long.

The CDR3 coding sequence is TGTGCCAGCAGCCCTCGGGTAGGGATTGAAAACGGGCACACTGAAGCTTTCTTT. Amino acids: CASSPRVGIENGHTEAFF. The rearrangement uses TRBV12-3 or TRBV12-4 and TRBJ1-1, with D hard to call. The CDR3 sequence is 18 residues long. V lost 6 bases and J lost 3, with 26 bases in between.

This clonotype was counted many times. The gene calls are TRBV6-2 or TRBV6-3 and TRBJ2-2; the D gene is possibly TRBD2 (5 bases). The germline V and J ends were trimmed by 6 bases and 6 bases, with 20 bases remaining between them. CDR1 MNHEY and CDR2 SVGEGT come from the germline V gene. The CDR3 runs to 16 residues. Here the CDR3 DNA reads TGTGCCAGCAGCCGCAGGCCGGGAAACGGGCCCGGGGAGCTGTTTTTT. Encoded protein: CASSRRPGNGPGELFF.